This T cell receptor beta chain was recovered during a study of T cell repertoires in cytomegalovirus infection. Study information: Recently identified HLA-C-restricted and well-studied HLA-B-restricted CMV epitopes were used. Signatures in public TCR beta sequences pointed to both CMV infection and matching HLA type.

Findings of the study overall: CMV-specific TCR beta clonotypes restricted by HLA-C dominated the ex vivo response. Cumulated frequencies of public TCR beta families served to identify carriers of CMV plus the relevant HLA.

TCRdb passed the reads through MiXCR, listing each CDR3 protein once. Found here are some 320,000 distinct CDR3 sequences, under 35% of them singletons; the top ten hold 20%. As concerns this clonotype: Its target is not known.

The receptor was isolated from a human donor in good health (CMV status not recorded). Some clones in this sample may be carry-over from other donors' samples. This specimen was cultured PBMCs, taken from culture after CMV antigen stimulation.

The chain's CDR3 is CASSVQKPSGSPNEQFF. The CDR3 nucleotides are TGTGCCAGCAGCGTGCAAAAACCCAGCGGGAGTCCGAATGAGCAGTTCTTC. V usage is TRBV7-6 and J usage is TRBJ2-1; 8 bases map to TRBD2. Per germline, CDR1 SGHVS and CDR2 FNYEAQ. The junction had 16 bases not matched to a gene; V was cut back by 5 bases and J by 7 bases. The CDR3 loop spans 17 amino acids.